This T cell receptor beta chain came from a study of T cell changes during pregnancy in multiple sclerosis. Data came from immunoSEQ multiplex PCR; TCRdb stores just in-frame clones and leaves some out. The data contain approximately 41,000 clones, around 91% of them seen just once; the ten biggest clones take up more than 8%. CDR1 and CDR2 (germline): SGHNT, YYREEE (reference sequence). The CDR3 is 14 residues long. V was shortened by 9 bases and J by 0 bases, with 13 bases between the two germline ends. The TCR was taken from a female donor with multiple sclerosis, enrolled in a pregnancy study. The input for sequencing was CD8+ T cells from peripheral blood mononuclear cells, taken in the first trimester of pregnancy. The chain carries TRBV5-4 and TRBJ1-3; unclear D gene. CDR3 protein: CATLPAGSGNTIYF. The DNA of the CDR3 is TGTGCCACCCTTCCGGCGGGCTCTGGAAACACCATATATTTT.